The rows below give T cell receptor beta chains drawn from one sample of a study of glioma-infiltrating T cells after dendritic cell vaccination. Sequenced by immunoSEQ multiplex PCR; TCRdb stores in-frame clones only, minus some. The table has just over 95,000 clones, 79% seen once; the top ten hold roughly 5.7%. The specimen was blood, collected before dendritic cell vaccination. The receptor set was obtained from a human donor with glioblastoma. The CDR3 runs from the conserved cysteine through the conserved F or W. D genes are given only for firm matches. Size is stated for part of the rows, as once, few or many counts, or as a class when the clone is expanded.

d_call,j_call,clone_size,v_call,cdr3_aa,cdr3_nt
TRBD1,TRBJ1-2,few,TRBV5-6,CASRHQGATYLYGYTF,TGTGCCAGCAGACACCAGGGGGCGACGTATCTCTATGGCTACACCTTC
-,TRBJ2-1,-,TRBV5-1,CASSSARGPNEQFF,TGCGCCAGCAGCTCGGCTAGAGGCCCCAATGAGCAGTTCTTC
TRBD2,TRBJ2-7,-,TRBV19,CASRLVAGSSYEQYF,TGTGCCAGTAGGCTTGTAGCGGGAAGCTCCTACGAGCAGTACTTC
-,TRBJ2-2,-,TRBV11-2,CASSPSNAGELFF,TGTGCCAGCAGCCCTAGCAATGCCGGGGAGCTGTTTTTT
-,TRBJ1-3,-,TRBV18,CASSPRIGGASGNTIYF,TGTGCCAGCTCACCACGTATTGGGGGGGCCTCCGGAAACACCATATATTTT
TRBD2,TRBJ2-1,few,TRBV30,CASGTSDEQFF,TGTGCCTCCGGGACTAGCGATGAGCAGTTCTTC
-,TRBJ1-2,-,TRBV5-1,CASRMGLDYGYTF,TGCGCCAGCAGGATGGGGCTTGACTATGGCTACACCTTC
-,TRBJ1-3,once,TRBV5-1,CASSPAGNPGNTIYF,TGCGCCAGCAGCCCCGCCGGGAATCCTGGAAACACCATATATTTT
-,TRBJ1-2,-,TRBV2,CASGGGGSSGYTF,TGTGCCAGCGGCGGGGGGGGGTCCTCTGGCTACACCTTC
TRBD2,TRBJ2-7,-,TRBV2,CASRAGLAGPSSYEQYF,TGTGCCAGCAGGGCGGGACTAGCGGGGCCGAGCTCCTACGAGCAGTACTTC
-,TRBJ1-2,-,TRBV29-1,CSVEMRAGNYGYTF,TGCAGCGTGGAAATGAGGGCCGGAAACTATGGCTACACCTTC
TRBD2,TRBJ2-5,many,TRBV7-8,CASSLELAGETQYF,TGTGCCAGCAGCTTAGAACTAGCGGGGGAGACCCAGTACTTC
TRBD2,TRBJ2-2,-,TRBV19,CASRGGGVNTGELFF,TGTGCCAGTAGAGGCGGGGGGGTTAACACCGGGGAGCTGTTTTTT
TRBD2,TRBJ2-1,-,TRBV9,CASSVGSGGNEQFF,TGTGCCAGCAGCGTGGGTAGCGGGGGCAATGAGCAGTTCTTC
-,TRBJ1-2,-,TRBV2,CASRTDNYGYTF,TGTGCCAGCAGAACAGATAACTATGGCTACACCTTC
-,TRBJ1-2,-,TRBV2,CASGEGPYGYTF,TGTGCCAGCGGGGAAGGGCCCTATGGCTACACCTTC
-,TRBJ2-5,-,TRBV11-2,CASSRDQGTQYF,TGTGCCAGCAGCCGAGACCAGGGGACCCAGTACTTC
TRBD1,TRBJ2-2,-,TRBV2,CASSPGTVGAGELFF,TGTGCCAGCAGCCCCGGGACAGTGGGAGCCGGGGAGCTGTTTTTT
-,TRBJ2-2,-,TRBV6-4,CASRLQGTGELFF,TGTGCCAGCAGACTCCAGGGAACCGGGGAGCTGTTTTTT
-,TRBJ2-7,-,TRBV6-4,CASSVSASPPGRVFISYEQYF,TGTGCCAGCAGTGTCTCGGCCTCGCCTCCTGGCAGGGTCTTTATTTCCTACGAGCAGTACTTC
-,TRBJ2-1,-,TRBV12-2,CASRLAEARPYNEQFF,TGTGCAAGTCGCTTAGCGGAGGCGCGACCCTACAATGAGCAGTTCTTC
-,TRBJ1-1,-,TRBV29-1,CSVGLGGGWGTEAFF,TGCAGCGTTGGTCTTGGGGGCGGCTGGGGCACTGAAGCTTTCTTT
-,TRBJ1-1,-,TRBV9,CASSVAGGLDTEAFF,TGTGCCAGCAGCGTAGCGGGGGGTTTGGACACTGAAGCTTTCTTT
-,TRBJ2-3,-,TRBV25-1,CASSESGTDTQYF,TGTGCCAGCAGTGAATCCGGCACAGATACGCAGTATTTT
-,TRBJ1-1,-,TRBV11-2,CASSLLGGVVGTEAFF,TGTGCCAGCAGCTTATTAGGGGGTGTGGTTGGAACTGAAGCTTTCTTT
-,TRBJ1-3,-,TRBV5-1,CASSSGYSGNTIYF,TGCGCCAGCAGCTCCGGTTACTCTGGAAACACCATATATTTT
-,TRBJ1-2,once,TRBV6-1,CASSALQGPHGYTF,TGTGCCAGCAGTGCACTACAGGGTCCTCATGGCTACACCTTC
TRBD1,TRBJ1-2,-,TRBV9,CASSAGTGPLYGYTF,TGTGCCAGCAGCGCCGGGACAGGGCCCCTCTATGGCTACACCTTC
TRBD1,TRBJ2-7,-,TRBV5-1,CASSSGPGQSSVYEQYF,TGCGCCAGCAGCTCGGGCCCGGGACAGTCTTCCGTCTACGAGCAGTACTTC
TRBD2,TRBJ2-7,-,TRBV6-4,CASRGLAYEQYF,TGTGCCAGCAGAGGACTAGCTTACGAGCAGTACTTC
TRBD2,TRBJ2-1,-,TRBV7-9,CASRPTSGGYNEQFF,TGTGCCAGCAGGCCAACTAGCGGGGGCTACAATGAGCAGTTCTTC
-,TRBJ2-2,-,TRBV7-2,CASSSQTGNTGELFF,TGTGCCAGCAGCTCACAGACAGGGAACACCGGGGAGCTGTTTTTT
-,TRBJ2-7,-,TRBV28,CASSLLAGAFLHEQYF,TGTGCCAGCAGTTTATTGGCAGGGGCCTTTTTACACGAGCAGTACTTC
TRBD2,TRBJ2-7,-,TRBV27,CASSQLMGASGPYEQYF,TGTGCCAGCAGTCAATTGATGGGAGCTAGCGGACCCTACGAGCAGTACTTC
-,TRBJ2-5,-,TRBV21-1,CASSPQWTAQETQYF,TGTGCCAGCAGCCCCCAATGGACAGCTCAAGAGACCCAGTACTTC
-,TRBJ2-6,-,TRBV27,CASSLIAESFPGANVLTF,TGTGCCAGCAGTTTAATCGCGGAGTCCTTTCCTGGGGCCAACGTCCTGACTTTC
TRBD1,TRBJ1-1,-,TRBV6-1,CASSAGQGAVEAFF,TGTGCCAGCAGCGCGGGACAGGGGGCGGTTGAAGCTTTCTTT
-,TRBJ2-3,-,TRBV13,CASSDPPGVGIRDTQYF,TGTGCCAGCAGCGACCCCCCTGGGGTCGGGATAAGAGATACGCAGTATTTT
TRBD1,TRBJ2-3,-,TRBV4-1,CASSQGGQGTDTQYF,TGCGCCAGCAGCCAAGGGGGACAGGGCACAGATACGCAGTATTTT
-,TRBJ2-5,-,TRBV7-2,CASSTQIETQYF,TGTGCCAGCAGCACACAGATAGAGACCCAGTACTTC
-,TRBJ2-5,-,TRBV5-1,CASSSQETQYF,TGCGCCAGCAGCTCACAAGAGACCCAGTACTTC
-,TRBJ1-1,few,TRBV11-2,CASSGRDGYTEAFF,TGTGCCAGCAGCGGGAGAGACGGGTACACTGAAGCTTTCTTT
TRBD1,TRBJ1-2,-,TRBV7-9,CASSRQGAGYGYTF,TGTGCCAGCAGCCGGCAGGGGGCTGGCTATGGCTACACCTTC
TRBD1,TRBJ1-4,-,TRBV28,CASSLPGGLEEKLFF,TGTGCCAGCAGTTTGCCAGGGGGCTTAGAGGAAAAACTGTTTTTT
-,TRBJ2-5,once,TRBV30,CAWSVKTRRETQYF,TGTGCCTGGAGTGTAAAGACGCGGCGGGAGACCCAGTACTTC
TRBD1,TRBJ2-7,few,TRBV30,CAWSRQDRGGEQYF,TGTGCCTGGAGCCGGCAGGACAGGGGGGGCGAGCAGTACTTC
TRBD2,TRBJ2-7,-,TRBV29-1,CSVRLAGGVEQYF,TGCAGCGTTCGACTAGCGGGGGGTGTAGAGCAGTACTTC
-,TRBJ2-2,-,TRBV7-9,CASSLEVAEAGELFF,TGTGCCAGCAGCTTAGAAGTTGCAGAGGCCGGGGAGCTGTTTTTT
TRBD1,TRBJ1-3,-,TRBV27,CASSLGGQYIDTIYF,TGTGCCAGCAGTTTAGGGGGACAGTATATTGACACCATATATTTT
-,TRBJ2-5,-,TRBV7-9,CASSLPGQETQYF,TGTGCCAGCAGCTTACCAGGTCAAGAGACCCAGTACTTC
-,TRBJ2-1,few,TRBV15,CATSRVGGNYNEQFF,TGTGCCACCAGCAGAGTAGGAGGTAACTACAATGAGCAGTTCTTC
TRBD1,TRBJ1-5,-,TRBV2,CASSAQIQGNQPQHF,TGTGCCAGCAGCGCCCAGATACAGGGGAATCAGCCCCAGCATTTT
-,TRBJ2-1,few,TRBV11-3,CASSLDPWGDEQFF,TGTGCCAGCAGCTTAGATCCTTGGGGGGATGAGCAGTTCTTC
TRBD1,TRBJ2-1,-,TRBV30,CAWSLTGVNEQFF,TGTGCCTGGAGTTTGACAGGGGTCAATGAGCAGTTCTTC
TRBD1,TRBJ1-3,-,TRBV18,CASSPRGQFTSGNTIYF,TGTGCCAGCTCACCACGGGGACAGTTCACCTCTGGAAACACCATATATTTT
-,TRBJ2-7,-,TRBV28,CASSLDRGQSQYF,TGTGCCAGCAGTTTAGATAGGGGTCAAAGCCAGTACTTC
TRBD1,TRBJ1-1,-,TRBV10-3,CAIGQAMNTEAFF,TGTGCCATTGGACAGGCCATGAACACTGAAGCTTTCTTT
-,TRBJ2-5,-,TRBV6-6,CASNLRGETQYF,TGTGCCAGCAACTTGAGAGGGGAGACCCAGTACTTC
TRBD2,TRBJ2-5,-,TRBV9,CASSVGTSLQETQYF,TGTGCCAGCAGCGTGGGGACTAGCCTACAAGAGACCCAGTACTTC
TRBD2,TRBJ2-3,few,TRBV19,CASSIIAGGTDTQYF,TGTGCCAGTAGTATTATCGCGGGAGGGACCGATACGCAGTATTTT